Listed below are T cell receptor beta chains from one sample, sequenced in a study of T cell clones after liver transplantation. Clones were read by immunoSEQ multiplex PCR, and TCRdb kept only the in-frame ones, dropping some. The sample contains about 75,000 clones, around four fifths of which appear only once. This specimen consisted of CD4+ T cells from blood, obtained less than 50 months after liver transplant. The receptors derive from a human patient who received a liver transplant. A subset of T cells may come from the graft donor. Each CDR3 is given with its conserved first and last residue. The D gene is left open where the match is weak. Rows give clone size only sometimes, using once, few, many, or a class for an expanded clone.

j_call: TRBJ1-1; clone_size: .; d_call: .; v_call: TRBV19; cdr3_aa: CASRFGARNTEAFF; cdr3_nt: TGTGCCAGTAGGTTCGGGGCCCGGAACACTGAAGCTTTCTTT
j_call: TRBJ1-1; clone_size: .; d_call: .; v_call: TRBV5-4; cdr3_aa: CASSVRTENTEAFF; cdr3_nt: TGTGCCAGCAGCGTAAGGACAGAAAACACTGAAGCTTTCTTT
j_call: TRBJ2-5; clone_size: .; d_call: TRBD1; v_call: TRBV7-9; cdr3_aa: CASLEEQGARETQYF; cdr3_nt: TGTGCCAGCCTGGAAGAACAGGGGGCGCGGGAGACCCAGTACTTC
j_call: TRBJ2-2; clone_size: .; d_call: .; v_call: TRBV11-2; cdr3_aa: CASSQGREFGELFF; cdr3_nt: TGTGCCAGCAGCCAAGGCCGGGAGTTCGGGGAGCTGTTTTTT
j_call: TRBJ2-3; clone_size: .; d_call: .; v_call: TRBV4-2; cdr3_aa: CASSQGGARTDTQYF; cdr3_nt: TGTGCCAGCAGCCAAGGAGGGGCCCGCACAGATACGCAGTATTTT
j_call: TRBJ2-2; clone_size: .; d_call: .; v_call: TRBV5-1; cdr3_aa: CASSFRGAAQLGELFF; cdr3_nt: TGCGCCAGCAGCTTCCGTGGGGCGGCGCAGTTGGGGGAGCTGTTTTTT
j_call: TRBJ2-5; clone_size: .; d_call: TRBD2; v_call: TRBV7-2; cdr3_aa: CASSLVGTAGQETQYF; cdr3_nt: TGTGCCAGCAGCTTAGTTGGTACAGCGGGGCAAGAGACCCAGTACTTC
j_call: TRBJ2-3; clone_size: .; d_call: .; v_call: TRBV7-2; cdr3_aa: CASSLRDPVDYSSTDTQYF; cdr3_nt: TGTGCCAGCAGCTTACGGGATCCGGTTGACTATTCTAGCACAGATACGCAGTATTTT
j_call: TRBJ2-1; clone_size: .; d_call: .; v_call: TRBV6-1; cdr3_aa: CASSELRGAYNEQFF; cdr3_nt: TGTGCCAGCAGTGAATTGAGGGGGGCCTATAATGAGCAGTTCTTC
j_call: TRBJ1-1; clone_size: .; d_call: .; v_call: TRBV6-5; cdr3_aa: CASSYKGVVFTEAFF; cdr3_nt: TGTGCCAGCAGTTATAAAGGGGTAGTATTCACTGAAGCTTTCTTT
j_call: TRBJ2-5; clone_size: .; d_call: TRBD2; v_call: TRBV5-4; cdr3_aa: CASSRLAGQETQYF; cdr3_nt: TGTGCCAGCAGCAGACTAGCGGGGCAAGAGACCCAGTACTTC
j_call: TRBJ2-3; clone_size: .; d_call: .; v_call: TRBV5-6; cdr3_aa: CASSGVTGTDTQYF; cdr3_nt: TGTGCCAGCAGCGGGGTCACGGGCACAGATACGCAGTATTTT
j_call: TRBJ1-3; clone_size: .; d_call: TRBD1; v_call: TRBV9; cdr3_aa: CASSVAGGGNTIYF; cdr3_nt: TGTGCCAGCAGCGTAGCAGGGGGTGGAAACACCATATATTTT
j_call: TRBJ1-1; clone_size: .; d_call: .; v_call: TRBV28; cdr3_aa: CASTLLGVSVAFF; cdr3_nt: TGTGCCAGCACCCTACTCGGGGTATCGGTGGCTTTCTTT
j_call: TRBJ1-3; clone_size: .; d_call: .; v_call: TRBV7-9; cdr3_aa: CASSPDRTSGNTIYF; cdr3_nt: TGTGCCAGCAGCCCAGACCGTACCTCTGGAAACACCATATATTTT
j_call: TRBJ2-5; clone_size: .; d_call: .; v_call: TRBV7-9; cdr3_aa: CASSPGGAQETQYF; cdr3_nt: TGTGCCAGCAGCCCTGGTGGGGCCCAAGAGACCCAGTACTTC
j_call: TRBJ1-6; clone_size: .; d_call: TRBD1; v_call: TRBV19; cdr3_aa: CASSRTGAGSPLHF; cdr3_nt: TGTGCCAGTAGTCGGACAGGGGCAGGGTCACCCCTCCACTTT
j_call: TRBJ2-7; clone_size: .; d_call: .; v_call: TRBV7-9; cdr3_aa: CASSKRFF; cdr3_nt: TGTGCCAGCAGCAAGCGATTCTTC
j_call: TRBJ2-7; clone_size: .; d_call: .; v_call: TRBV27; cdr3_aa: CASSRGQIPYEQYF; cdr3_nt: TGTGCCAGCAGTAGAGGACAGATTCCCTACGAGCAGTACTTC
j_call: TRBJ1-5; clone_size: .; d_call: .; v_call: TRBV5-1; cdr3_aa: CASSLDGVQPQHF; cdr3_nt: TGCGCCAGCAGCCTTGACGGGGTCCAGCCCCAGCATTTT
j_call: TRBJ2-1; clone_size: .; d_call: .; v_call: TRBV11-2; cdr3_aa: CASSLDGTRNEQFF; cdr3_nt: TGTGCCAGCAGCTTAGACGGGACGAGGAATGAGCAGTTCTTC
j_call: TRBJ2-1; clone_size: .; d_call: .; v_call: TRBV19; cdr3_aa: CASSIDLGANEQFF; cdr3_nt: TGTGCCAGTAGTATAGATCTAGGGGCCAATGAGCAGTTCTTC
j_call: TRBJ2-3; clone_size: .; d_call: .; v_call: TRBV16; cdr3_aa: CASSQPGNTQYF; cdr3_nt: TGTGCCAGCTCTCAACCCGGGAATACGCAGTATTTT
j_call: TRBJ1-1; clone_size: .; d_call: TRBD1; v_call: TRBV10-3; cdr3_aa: CAISTGDTEAFF; cdr3_nt: TGTGCCATCAGCACAGGGGACACTGAAGCTTTCTTT
j_call: TRBJ2-5; clone_size: .; d_call: TRBD2; v_call: TRBV4-1; cdr3_aa: CASSQERTRLETQYF; cdr3_nt: TGCGCCAGCAGCCAAGAGAGGACTAGGTTGGAGACCCAGTACTTC
j_call: TRBJ1-2; clone_size: once; d_call: .; v_call: TRBV28; cdr3_aa: CASSPPRGSGYFYGYTF; cdr3_nt: TGTGCCAGCAGTCCCCCTCGGGGCAGCGGATATTTCTATGGCTACACCTTC
j_call: TRBJ1-5; clone_size: .; d_call: .; v_call: TRBV29-1; cdr3_aa: CSVASVGGNQPQHF; cdr3_nt: TGCAGCGTTGCCTCCGTGGGGGGCAATCAGCCCCAGCATTTT
j_call: TRBJ2-7; clone_size: few; d_call: .; v_call: TRBV18; cdr3_aa: CASSPPEGLNEQYF; cdr3_nt: TGTGCCAGCTCACCACCGGAGGGATTGAACGAGCAGTACTTC
j_call: TRBJ2-7; clone_size: few; d_call: TRBD1; v_call: TRBV4-3; cdr3_aa: CASSQDWGQNTYEQYF; cdr3_nt: TGCGCCAGCAGCCAAGACTGGGGACAGAATACCTACGAGCAGTACTTC
j_call: TRBJ2-2; clone_size: .; d_call: TRBD1; v_call: TRBV5-1; cdr3_aa: CASSLRQGDTGELFF; cdr3_nt: TGCGCCAGCAGCTTAAGACAGGGTGACACCGGGGAGCTGTTTTTT
j_call: TRBJ1-1; clone_size: once; d_call: .; v_call: TRBV7-9; cdr3_aa: CASSLDTEAFF; cdr3_nt: TGTGCCAGCAGCTTAGACACTGAAGCTTTCTTT